This T cell receptor (beta chain) was obtained from a study of cytomegalovirus exposure and HLA in healthy donors listed by TCRdb under 2017. As for the study more broadly: An earlier analysis of roughly 570 of the donors reported approximately 280 Gb of sequence data and 95 million to 130 million unique TCR beta sequences obtained from approximately 180 million T cells. To predict cytomegalovirus infection status, the study combined high-throughput TCR immunosequencing, statistical association of individual TCRs with disease status, and machine learning. All discovery cohort repertoires had been generated on a single sequencing platform. HLA typing covered class I and class II loci at four-digit resolution. Besides the first cohort of some 670 subjects, a separate validation cohort made up of 120 or so different subjects was used. The study aimed to test whether cataloging public T cell receptors could reveal signatures of past pathogen exposure. The genetic ancestry cluster associated with self-reported Caucasian donors included about 84% of the roughly 390 genotyped donors. An early release covering about 600 HLA-typed donors comprised roughly 300 gigabases of sequencing data and around 86 million unique TCR sequences. Donor age, sex, ethnicity and CMV serostatus were collected together with the repertoire data. Typing coverage varied by locus: about 629-640 donors for A, B, C, DRB1 and DQB1; 500 to 550 for DQA1; approximately 610 for DPA1; roughly 470 for DPB1. The T cell repertoires of roughly 660 subjects were profiled by immunosequencing and related to cytomegalovirus serostatus. In the later analysis, no new phenotypic data were used to find candidate immune exposures; instead, reliance was placed on TCR beta sequences and their occurrence across donors. A later genetic analysis took genome-wide SNP genotypes for about 65% of the 666 donors and used that subset as a discovery cohort. An earlier analysis of approximately 500 of the donors applied high-throughput TCR beta sequencing to assess whether each TCR beta V gene segment acted as functional or pseudogenic. Roughly five DR-DQ haplotypes were handled as single units for association and clustering because linkage in the cohort was strong. Among roughly 370 genotyped donors of the cohort, an average of 235,054 unique TCR beta nucleotide sequences were sequenced per donor, about a sixth of them non-productive. In a later analysis, previously published TCR beta repertoires from 670 or so donors were re-analyzed and high-resolution HLA genotyping was added so that TCR occurrence patterns could be studied. Broad study findings and their caveats: The classifier was reported to diagnose cytomegalovirus status with high specificity and sensitivity in both the original and validation cohorts. Approximately 16 rarely observed V segments, including chromosome 9 orphons, were excluded from the earlier analysis of about 500 of the donors because counts were too low. Most TCR sequences were seen in very few donors, while some public TCRs were found in many individuals. In a later analysis, TCR association rates were found to vary across HLA loci, with the most associated TCRs seen for DRB1 alleles and the fewest for HLA-C alleles. In a later analysis, HLA-associated TCR beta chains were found to be more clonally expanded and to have lower generation probabilities than equally common non-associated chains. In a later analysis, most CMV-associated TCR beta chains were found to appear HLA-restricted, with HLA associations seemingly driven largely by CMV exposure. In a later analysis, some 18,000 TCR beta sequences were associated with specific HLA alleles at a false discovery rate of 0.05. Linkage disequilibrium might explain the correlated functional status among segregating V segments, but an unknown experimental factor could not be excluded. The sequencing pipeline was judged likely to have produced a cluster of highly shared sequence variants as a technical artifact. In a later genetic analysis, a missense DCLRE1C variant was associated with V-gene and J-gene trimming of TCR beta chains, and the association was replicated in an independent cohort. Immune exposure information for the cohort was limited to CMV serostatus. In an earlier analysis of some 500 of the donors, most TCR beta V segments appeared in productive rearrangements about 87% or about 30% of the time, broadly matching IMGT annotations. In a later genetic analysis, fewer N-insertions in productive TCRs were reported among donors in an Asian-associated ancestry cluster than the roughly 640-donor mean. In vitro tests confirmed that three of the cytomegalovirus-associated TCR beta chains recognize cytomegalovirus antigens. The authors suggested that the approach could potentially be generalized to other disease states and immunological phenotypes. This cohort had only TCR beta chains sequenced, and the lack of alpha or paired-chain data limited which features could be detected. A further reported finding was that TCR beta sequences accurately predicted the HLA-A and HLA-B alleles for most subjects in the first cohort. A later analysis reported that several top co-occurrence clusters appeared linked to parvovirus B19, influenza, CMV and Epstein-Barr virus. The 87-base-pair reads could not distinguish some IMGT-functional V segments, including TRBV6-2 and TRBV6-3, so those segments were excluded. The study listed 150 to 200 TCR beta chains as associated with cytomegalovirus. When HLA alleles, especially DR and DQ, strongly co-occurred, TCR associations were difficult to assign to individual alleles. Sequencing depth was assumed to be roughly uniform across donors in the presence/absence analyses, though that assumption may not hold. Because HLA typing was missing for some donors at each locus, association tests included only the typed subset.

This clone was observed a handful of times. What antigen it recognizes has not been identified. Base qualities are not provided; no much larger clone lies one nucleotide away. The cohort was made up of 650 to 700 healthy bone marrow donors. At the time of sampling, every cohort member was nominally healthy, though immune exposures that went unrecorded were likely present. The donor was CMV seropositive and was included in the group of 250 to 350 seropositive cohort members. A peripheral blood sample was provided by each donor, and peripheral blood mononuclear cells were used for TCR beta sequencing. Genomic DNA was extracted from the blood cell samples with the Qiagen DNeasy Blood Extraction Kit. The CDR3 contains 16 residues, cysteine and phenylalanine counted. Only CDR3 DNA is held: 48 bases, read in frame from base 1. Sequences SGHRS (CDR1) and YFSETQ (CDR2) are obtained from the germline V gene. Clipping removes 3 bases from V and 4 bases from J, with 8 as the unmatched junction base count.

The library came from the immunoSEQ multiplex PCR assay. For the multiplex PCR, a mixture combining 60 forward primers for TCR Vbeta segments and 13 reverse primers for TCR Jbeta segments was used. The CDR3 region of rearranged TCR beta genes was amplified from genomic DNA with a multiplex PCR assay. The amplified TCR beta libraries were sequenced on the Illumina HiSeq System as 87-base-pair reads. The original pipeline was this. Across the 670 or so repertoires, a later analysis counted 78 million or so unique TCR beta chains, around 10 million of which were shared by at least two donors. Raw reads were error-corrected and collapsed into unique sequences by a nearest-neighbor algorithm in which closely related sequences were merged to remove PCR and sequencing errors. To assign V, D and J gene segments, CDR3 sequences were aligned to IMGT reference sequences. For a sequence to be retained, a match of at least six nucleotides to both a V gene segment and a J gene segment was required. Rearrangements were called productive when the CDR3 lacked stop codons and stayed in frame with V and J; all others were non-productive. CDR3 was defined according to IMGT convention as the region running from the second conserved V-encoded cysteine to the conserved J-encoded phenylalanine. In an earlier analysis of around 540 of the donors, sequences lacking an unambiguous match to a single V gene segment were excluded. In an earlier analysis of several hundred of the donors, a V segment was called functional when productive rearrangements were above 56.7%, and segregating when the standard deviation between donors exceeded 5%. A statistical classification framework was built to diagnose cytomegalovirus status from the catalog of TCR beta chain sequences. In a later analysis, V and J genes were assigned by comparing TCR nucleotide sequences against IMGT/GENE-DB human TR gene sequences. A later analysis assigned CDR3 sequences and most-parsimonious VDJ recombination scenarios with the TCRdist pipeline. In a later analysis, each TCR beta chain was defined by its CDR3 amino acid sequence together with its V-gene family, and reads lacking a unique V-gene family were excluded. A later analysis removed roughly 590 highly shared, low-generation-probability nucleotide sequences to deal with suspected cross-contamination and a sequencing artifact. A later analysis calculated a clonal expansion index for each public chain from normalized within-repertoire ranks of inferred template counts. A later analysis computed generation probabilities with a VDJ recombination model fitted to out-of-frame rearrangements, and checked the results against IGoR. In a later analysis, TCR-TCR, TCR-HLA and TCR-CMV co-occurrence was scored with hypergeometric tests, and a repertoire-size bias correction was applied to TCR pairs. A later analysis estimated false discovery rates by permuting HLA or CMV assignments 20 times. In a later analysis, co-occurring TCRs were grouped with DBSCAN, and TCRdist sequence similarity was added when clustering was performed within HLA-allele-positive subsets. Co-occurrence clustering excluded repertoires with fewer than 30,000 or more than 120,000 public chains, plus five with anomalous nucleotide sharing. What TCRdb holds here is the immuneACCESS table cut down to in-frame rearrangements. Part of the clones is not present; checked against another copy, under half of the missing clones reflect an unresolved V gene, and the others are unexplained. V and J calls and clone size follow that table, whereas D and trimming were derived from the DNA. The sample data list about 100,000 clones, and over 60% of these were observed just once. Clones ranked in the top ten supply about 5% of the sample.

Recombination joined TRBV5-1 with TRBJ2-2, and 8 junction bases match TRBD1. Input material: PBMCs. The source of this sequence is a woman between 18 and 29 years old in good health and CMV-seropositive. CDR3 reads: CASSSTDRVSTGELFF. The nucleotides are TGCGCCAGCAGCTCCACGGACAGGGTTTCCACCGGGGAGCTGTTTTTT.